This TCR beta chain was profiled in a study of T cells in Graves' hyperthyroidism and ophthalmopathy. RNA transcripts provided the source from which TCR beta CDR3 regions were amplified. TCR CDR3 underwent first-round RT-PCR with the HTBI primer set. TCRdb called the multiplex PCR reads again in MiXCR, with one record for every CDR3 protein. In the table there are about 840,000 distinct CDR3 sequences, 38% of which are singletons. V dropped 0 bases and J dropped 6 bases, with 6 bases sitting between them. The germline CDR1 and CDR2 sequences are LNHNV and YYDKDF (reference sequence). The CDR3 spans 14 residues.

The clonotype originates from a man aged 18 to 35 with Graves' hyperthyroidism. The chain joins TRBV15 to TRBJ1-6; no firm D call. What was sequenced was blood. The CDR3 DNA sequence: TGTGCCACCAGCAGAGAGGAGGGTAATTCACCCCTCCACTTT. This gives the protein CATSREEGNSPLHF.